The next 2 T cell receptor beta chains were all read from a single sample in a study of T cell repertoires in cytomegalovirus infection (dated by TCRdb to the late 2010s). The run used an Illumina HiSeq 1500. TCRdb reworked the public reads: Q25 trimming with fastp, MiXCR clone assembly, productive beta chains retained. Each entry is one CDR3 protein sequence, shown with its most common DNA and genes. This sample comprises some 70,000 distinct CDR3 sequences, 20% to 25% of them detected only once. The ten largest clonotypes hold approximately 79% of the sample. No antigen has been identified for these receptors. The material sequenced was PBMCs, sequenced either directly or after in vitro stimulation (not recorded which). All receptors come from a human donor in good health (CMV status not recorded). Some clones in this sample may be carry-over from other donors' samples.

This clonotype was picked up a small number of times. This chain connects TRBV7-2 to TRBJ2-7; D remains ambiguous. CDR3 length equals 17 residues. The germline gives CDR1 SGHTA, CDR2 FQGNSA. Trimming took 1 base from V and 0 from J, leaving 16 bases between them. The chain's CDR3 is CASSLGPGRILSYEQYF. DNA of the CDR3: TGTGCCAGCAGCTTAGGTCCCGGGCGGATTCTCTCCTACGAGCAGTACTTC. The whole variable domain, filled in from reference TRBV7-2 and TRBJ2-7, reads GAGVSQSPSNKVTEKGKDVELRCDPISGHTALYWYRQSLGQGLEFLIYFQGNSAPDKSGLPSDRFSAERTGGSVSTLTIQRTQQEDSAVYLCASSLGPGRILSYEQYFGPGTRLTVT.

The rearrangement uses TRBV24-1 and TRBJ2-2, with D perhaps matching TRBD1 or TRBD2 (5 bases each). The V gene lost 9 bases and the J gene lost 4 bases, with 11 bases spanning the gap. Germline loops: CDR1 KGHDR, CDR2 SFDVKD. This CDR3 is built from 13 residues. DNA of the CDR3: TGTGCCACCCAACGGGGCCCCACCGGGGAGCTGTTTTTT. As protein: CATQRGPTGELFF.